The following is a TCR beta chain sequence with its context. As yet, its antigen is unknown. The sample comes from a study of cytomegalovirus exposure and HLA in healthy donors. Study-wide findings and caveats: Reportedly, a later analysis found an Asian-associated ancestry cluster had fewer N-insertions than the approximately 700-donor mean.

This PCR relied on a set of 60 Vbeta primers and 13 Jbeta primers. The repertoire was sequenced with immunoSEQ multiplex PCR; TCRdb's copy has only in-frame clones and lacks some. The sample lists about 110,000 clones, around 74% seen once, with roughly 1.2% in the top ten. V lost 8 bases to trimming and J lost 6 bases, with 11 bases between them. The length of the CDR3 is 11 residues. Germline V gene data show CDR1 as SQVTM and CDR2 as ANQGSEA. The donors comprised healthy bone marrow donors. Donors showed nominal health when sampled, although they likely had unrecorded immune exposures. The material sequenced was PBMCs. The clonotype originates from a man aged 35-49 years in good health and CMV-seronegative. V and J are TRBV29-1 and TRBJ2-1; D is unclear. The DNA for the CDR3 is TGCAGCAGCTCAGGTTTCAATGAGCAGTTCTTC. Amino acid sequence: CSSSGFNEQFF.